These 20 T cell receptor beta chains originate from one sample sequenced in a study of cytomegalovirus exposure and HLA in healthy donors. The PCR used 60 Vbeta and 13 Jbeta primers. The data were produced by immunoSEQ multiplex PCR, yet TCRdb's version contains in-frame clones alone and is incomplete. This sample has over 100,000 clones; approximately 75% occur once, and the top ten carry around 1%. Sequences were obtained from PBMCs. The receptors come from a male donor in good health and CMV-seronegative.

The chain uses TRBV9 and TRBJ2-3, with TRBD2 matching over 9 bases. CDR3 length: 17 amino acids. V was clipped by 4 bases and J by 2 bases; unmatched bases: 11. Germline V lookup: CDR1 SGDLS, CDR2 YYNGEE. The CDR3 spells CASSPRASGTNTDTQYF. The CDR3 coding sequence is TGTGCCAGCAGCCCCCGGGCTAGCGGGACGAACACAGATACGCAGTATTTT.

CDR3 region: CAWSHLAGVTDTQYF. CDR3 nucleotide sequence: TGTGCCTGGAGCCATCTAGCGGGGGTTACAGATACGCAGTATTTT. This chain joins TRBV30 and TRBJ2-3, with 10 positions matching TRBD2. Trimming at V came to 3 bases and at J to 3 bases, leaving 6 bases not matched to a gene. Looked up from germline, CDR1 is GTSNPN and CDR2 is SVGIG (reference sequence). The CDR3 runs to 15 residues.

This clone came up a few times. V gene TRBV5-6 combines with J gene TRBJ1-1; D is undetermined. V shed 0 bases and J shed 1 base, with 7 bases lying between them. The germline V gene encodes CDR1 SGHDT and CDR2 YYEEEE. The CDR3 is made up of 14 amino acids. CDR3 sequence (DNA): TGTGCCAGCAGCTTGGCTCGCAGGAACACTGAAGCTTTCTTT. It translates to CASSLARRNTEAFF. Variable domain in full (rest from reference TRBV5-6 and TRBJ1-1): DAGVTQSPTHLIKTRGQQVTLRCSPKSGHDTVSWYQQALGQGPQFIFQYYEEEERQRGNFPDRFSGHQFPNYSSELNVNALLLGDSALYLCASSLARRNTEAFFGQGTRLTVV.

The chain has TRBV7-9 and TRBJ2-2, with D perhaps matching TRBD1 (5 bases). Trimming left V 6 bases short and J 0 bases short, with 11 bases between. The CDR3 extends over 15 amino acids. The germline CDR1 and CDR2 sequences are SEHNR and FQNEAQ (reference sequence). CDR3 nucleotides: TGTGCCAGCAGACCAGACAGCGCGAACACCGGGGAGCTGTTTTTT. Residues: CASRPDSANTGELFF.

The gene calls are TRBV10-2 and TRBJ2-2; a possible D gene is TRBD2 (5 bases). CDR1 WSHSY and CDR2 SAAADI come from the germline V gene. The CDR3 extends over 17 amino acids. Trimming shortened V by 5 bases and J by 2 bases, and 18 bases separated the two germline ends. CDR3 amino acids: CASSSNIKRVNTGELFF. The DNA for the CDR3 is TGCGCCAGCAGTTCGAATATAAAGAGGGTTAACACCGGGGAGCTGTTTTTT.

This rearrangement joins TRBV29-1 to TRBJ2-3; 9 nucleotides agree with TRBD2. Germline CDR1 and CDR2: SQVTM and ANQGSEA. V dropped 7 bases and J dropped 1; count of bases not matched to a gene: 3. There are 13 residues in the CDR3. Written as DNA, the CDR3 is TGCAGCGCCTCTAGCGGGGGCACAGATACGCAGTATTTT. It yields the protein CSASSGGTDTQYF.

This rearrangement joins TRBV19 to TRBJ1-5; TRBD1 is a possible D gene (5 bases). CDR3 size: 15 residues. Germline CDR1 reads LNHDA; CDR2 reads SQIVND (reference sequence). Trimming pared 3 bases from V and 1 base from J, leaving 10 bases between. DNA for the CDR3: TGTGCCAGTAGTATCCCAGGGAACAGCAATCAGCCCCAGCATTTT. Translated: CASSIPGNSNQPQHF.

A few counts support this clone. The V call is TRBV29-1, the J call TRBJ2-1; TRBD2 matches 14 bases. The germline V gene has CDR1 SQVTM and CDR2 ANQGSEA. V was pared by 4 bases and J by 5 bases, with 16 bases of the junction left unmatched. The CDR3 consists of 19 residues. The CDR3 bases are TGCAGCGTTGTTGGGGGGGCGCGGACTAGCGGGGGGTTTGACAATGAGCAGTTCTTC. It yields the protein CSVVGGARTSGGFDNEQFF.

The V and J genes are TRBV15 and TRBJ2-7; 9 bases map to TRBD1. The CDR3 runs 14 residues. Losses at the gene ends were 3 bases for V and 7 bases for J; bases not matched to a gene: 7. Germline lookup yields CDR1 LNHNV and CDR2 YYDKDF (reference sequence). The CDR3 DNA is TGTGCCACCAGCAGGGGGGGGACAGGGAAGGAGCAGTACTTC. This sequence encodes CATSRGGTGKEQYF.

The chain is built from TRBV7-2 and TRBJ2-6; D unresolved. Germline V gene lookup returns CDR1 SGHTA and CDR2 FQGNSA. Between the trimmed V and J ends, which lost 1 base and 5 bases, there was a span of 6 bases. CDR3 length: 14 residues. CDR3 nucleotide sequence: TGTGCCAGCAGCTTAGGTGGCCGGGCCAACGTCCTGACTTTC. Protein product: CASSLGGRANVLTF.

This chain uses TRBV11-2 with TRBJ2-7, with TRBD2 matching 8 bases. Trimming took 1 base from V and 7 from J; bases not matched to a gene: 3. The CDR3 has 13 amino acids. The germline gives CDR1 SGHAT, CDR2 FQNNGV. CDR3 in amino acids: CASSLGGLEEQYF. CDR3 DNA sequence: TGTGCCAGCAGCTTAGGGGGACTAGAGGAGCAGTACTTC. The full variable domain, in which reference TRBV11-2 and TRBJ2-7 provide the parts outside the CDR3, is EAGVAQSPRYKIIEKRQSVAFWCNPISGHATLYWYQQILGQGPKLLIQFQNNGVVDDSQLPKDRFSAERLKGVDSTLKIQPAKLEDSAVYLCASSLGGLEEQYFGPGTRLTVT.

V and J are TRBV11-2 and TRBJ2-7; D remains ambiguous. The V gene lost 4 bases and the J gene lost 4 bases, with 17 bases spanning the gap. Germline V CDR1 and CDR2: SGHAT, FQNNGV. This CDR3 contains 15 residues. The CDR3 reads CASSSTAPRVYEQYF. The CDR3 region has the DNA TGTGCCAGCAGCTCTACCGCCCCCCGGGTATACGAGCAGTACTTC.

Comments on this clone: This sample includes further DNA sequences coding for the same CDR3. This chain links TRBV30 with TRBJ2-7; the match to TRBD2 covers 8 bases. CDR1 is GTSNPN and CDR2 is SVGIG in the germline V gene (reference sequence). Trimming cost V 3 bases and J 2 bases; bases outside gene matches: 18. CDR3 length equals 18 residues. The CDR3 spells CAWRPGGLRLAGPYEQYF. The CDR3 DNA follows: TGTGCCTGGAGACCCGGCGGCCTGAGGCTAGCGGGCCCCTACGAGCAGTACTTC.

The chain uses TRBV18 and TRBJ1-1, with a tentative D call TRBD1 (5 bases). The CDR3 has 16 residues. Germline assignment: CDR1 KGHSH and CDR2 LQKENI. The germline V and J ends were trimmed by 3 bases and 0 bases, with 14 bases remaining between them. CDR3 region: CASSPSPQGMNTEAFF. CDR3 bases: TGTGCCAGCTCACCGTCCCCTCAGGGTATGAACACTGAAGCTTTCTTT. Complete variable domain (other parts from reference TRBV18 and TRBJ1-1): NAGVMQNPRHLVRRRGQEARLRCSPMKGHSHVYWYRQLPEEGLKFMVYLQKENIIDESGMPKERFSAEFPKEGPSILRIQQVVRGDSAAYFCASSPSPQGMNTEAFFGQGTRLTVV.

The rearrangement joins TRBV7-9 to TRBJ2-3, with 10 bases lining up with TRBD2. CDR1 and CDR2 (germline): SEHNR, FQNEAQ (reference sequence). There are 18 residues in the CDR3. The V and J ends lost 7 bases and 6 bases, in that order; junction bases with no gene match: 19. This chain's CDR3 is CASTRTGLAGVSYDTQYF. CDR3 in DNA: TGTGCCAGCACCCGTACCGGGCTAGCGGGGGTTTCATACGATACGCAGTATTTT.

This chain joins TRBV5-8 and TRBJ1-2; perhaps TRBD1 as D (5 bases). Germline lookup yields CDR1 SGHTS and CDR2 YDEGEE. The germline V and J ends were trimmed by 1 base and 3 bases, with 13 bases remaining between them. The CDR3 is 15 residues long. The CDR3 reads CASSLSVWGDYGYTF. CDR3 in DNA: TGTGCCAGCAGCTTGTCGGTGTGGGGCGACTATGGCTACACCTTC. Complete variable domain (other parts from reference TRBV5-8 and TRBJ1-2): EAGVTQSPTHLIKTRGQQATLRCSPISGHTSVYWYQQALGLGLQFLLWYDEGEERNRGNFPPRFSGRQFPNYSSELNVNALELEDSALYLCASSLSVWGDYGYTFGSGTRLTVV.

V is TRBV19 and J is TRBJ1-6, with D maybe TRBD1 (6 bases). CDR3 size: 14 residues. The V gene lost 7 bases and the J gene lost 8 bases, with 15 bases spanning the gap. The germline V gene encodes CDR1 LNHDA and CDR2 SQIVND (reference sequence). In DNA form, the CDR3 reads TGTGCCAGTAAGGACAGAAGGGGAGATTCACCCCTCCACTTT. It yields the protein CASKDRRGDSPLHF.

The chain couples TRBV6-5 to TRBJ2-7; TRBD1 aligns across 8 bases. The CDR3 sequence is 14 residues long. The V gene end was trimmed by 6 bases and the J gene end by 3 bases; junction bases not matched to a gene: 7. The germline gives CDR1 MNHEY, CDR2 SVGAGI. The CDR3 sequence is CASSPTGVHYEQYF. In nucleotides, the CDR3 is TGTGCCAGCAGCCCGACAGGGGTCCACTACGAGCAGTACTTC.

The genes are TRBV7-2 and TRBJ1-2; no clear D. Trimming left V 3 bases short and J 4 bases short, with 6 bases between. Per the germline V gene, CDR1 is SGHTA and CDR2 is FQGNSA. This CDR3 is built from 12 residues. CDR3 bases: TGTGCCAGCAGCTTGAGTTTCTATGGCTACACCTTC. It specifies CASSLSFYGYTF. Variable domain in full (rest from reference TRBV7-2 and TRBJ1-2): GAGVSQSPSNKVTEKGKDVELRCDPISGHTALYWYRQSLGQGLEFLIYFQGNSAPDKSGLPSDRFSAERTGGSVSTLTIQRTQQEDSAVYLCASSLSFYGYTFGSGTRLTVV.

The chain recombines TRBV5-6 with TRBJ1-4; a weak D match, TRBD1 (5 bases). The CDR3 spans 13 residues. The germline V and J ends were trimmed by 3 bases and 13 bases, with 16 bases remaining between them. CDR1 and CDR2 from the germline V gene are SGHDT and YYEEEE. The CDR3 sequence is CASSSNPGLGLFF. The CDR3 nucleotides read TGTGCCAGCAGCTCTAACCCGGGACTTGGACTGTTTTTT.